This T cell receptor beta chain was sequenced in a study of metastatic and nonmetastatic thyroid tumors. As for the study in general: Comparison of repertoires was carried out across blood and tumor or nodule tissue from malignant and benign thyroid patients. General study results and limits: TCR beta diversity was reportedly significantly higher in malignant thyroid tumors than benign nodules, in blood and tumor.

V lost 0 bases, J lost 6 bases, and 6 bases lay in between. This CDR3 is 13 amino acids long. Germline V gene data show CDR1 as MRHNA and CDR2 as SNTAGT. Patients underwent thyroid surgery, and none had received any treatment before it. This clone was seen many times. The antigen is unknown. Original methodology: Built for papillary thyroid cancer, a distant-metastasis classifier drew on CDR3 differences across clinicopathological groups. TCRdb used MiXCR to call clones anew from the PCR reads. The V and J calls shown here were made by TCRdb, not taken from the authors' results. This table has 80,000 to 85,000 clones, approximately 12% appearing once.

The sequencing sample was made of tumor tissue. The TCR originated in a female donor with papillary thyroid cancer or a benign thyroid nodule (not recorded which). Some clones in this sample may be carry-over from other donors' samples. The chain uses TRBV6-4 and TRBJ2-1; D not resolved. This CDR3 reads CASSDSWGNEQFF. As DNA, the CDR3 is TGTGCCAGCAGTGACTCATGGGGCAATGAGCAGTTCTTC.